The rows below give T cell receptor beta chains drawn from one sample of a study of cytomegalovirus exposure and HLA in healthy donors. Some clones are missing from TCRdb's copy, which holds only in-frame ones; the method was immunoSEQ multiplex PCR. The data contain about 210,000 clones, around 80% of them singletons. The sample comprised PBMCs. The source of these receptors is a boy aged 10-17 years in good health and CMV-seronegative. CDR3s include the opening cysteine and the closing phenylalanine or tryptophan. The D gene is left open where the match is weak. Expanded clones are given a class, and other clones once, few, many or no size at all.

j_call,v_call,clone_size,d_call,cdr3_nt,cdr3_aa
TRBJ2-1,TRBV5-5,.,.,TGTGCCAGCAGCTTTTTTACTAGGCCGCACAATGAGCAGTTCTTC,CASSFFTRPHNEQFF
TRBJ2-7,TRBV20-1,.,.,TGCAGTGCTAGAGGCTATTACGAGCAGTACTTC,CSARGYYEQYF
TRBJ2-1,TRBV11-3,.,TRBD2,TGTGCCAGCAGCTCGAGGACTAGCGGGATATACTCCGATGAGCAGTTCTTC,CASSSRTSGIYSDEQFF
TRBJ1-1,TRBV6-4,once,.,TGTGCCAGCAGTGAGTACTGGCCATCCCCAGGAATGAACACTGAAGCTTTCTTT,CASSEYWPSPGMNTEAFF
TRBJ1-4,TRBV10-3,few,.,TGTGCCATCTCGGAGGGGAGTACTAATGAAAAACTGTTTTTT,CAISEGSTNEKLFF
TRBJ2-7,TRBV30,.,TRBD1,TGTGCCTGGAGTCGGGACAGGGGCGGCCGCCGCCCCTCCTACGAGCAGTACTTC,CAWSRDRGGRRPSYEQYF
TRBJ1-2,TRBV6-5,.,TRBD1,TGTGCCAGCAGGCCGACCGGGACAGGGCGAGGCTACACCTTC,CASRPTGTGRGYTF
TRBJ1-1,TRBV6-6,.,.,TGTGCCAGCAGCCCCCCAGGCAGGGGGAACACTGAAGCTTTCTTT,CASSPPGRGNTEAFF
TRBJ2-7,TRBV6-6,.,.,TGTGCCAGCAGATCGACAGGATCAAACCCCTACGAGCAGTACTTC,CASRSTGSNPYEQYF
TRBJ2-1,TRBV5-1,.,TRBD1,TGCGCCAGCAGCTCCGCTTTTACAGGGGCCATACCCCCCAATGAGCAGTTCTTC,CASSSAFTGAIPPNEQFF
TRBJ1-1,TRBV5-6,.,.,TGTGCCAGCACGGGGTGGGGGGTTGAGAACACTGAAGCTTTCTTT,CASTGWGVENTEAFF